The source of this T cell receptor beta chain is a study of shared clonotypes between healthy human individuals. Using immunoSEQ multiplex PCR, the repertoire was profiled, and TCRdb retains in-frame clones only, with some absent. The sample lists about a million clones; 76% were seen once. Study-wide results and limits: Only blood underwent sampling, and tissue repertoires likely differ.

Germline loops: CDR1 SGHRS, CDR2 YFSETQ. This CDR3 is 14 amino acids long. With V trimmed by 2 bases and J by 5 bases, 5 bases remained unmatched. Worth noting for this clone: Its antigen is currently unknown.

The chain joins TRBV5-1 to TRBJ1-2, with 8 bases fitting TRBD1. The sample comprised memory CD4+ T cells sorted from blood. Subset indicated: CD45RA-negative fraction. The clonotype comes from a man aged 18-30 years in good health. CDR3 bases: TGCGCCAGCAGCTTTCCGGGACAGGTTTATGGCTACACCTTC. Translation: CASSFPGQVYGYTF.